One and the same sample provided the 14 T cell receptor beta chains below, sequenced in a study of blood T cell repertoires in COVID-19. TCRdb's copy holds only in-frame clones and misses some; the assay was immunoSEQ multiplex PCR. The data contain about 280,000 clones, roughly 80% of them singletons. The sample comprised peripheral blood. All receptors derive from a woman in her 50s who had recovered from COVID-19.

The chain employs TRBV4-3 and TRBJ1-6, with D perhaps matching TRBD1 (5 bases). The length of the CDR3 is 15 residues. Looked up from germline, CDR1 is LGHNA and CDR2 is YSLEER. V was cut by 3 bases and J by 4 bases, with 10 bases left in between. The CDR3 is CASSQFRAYNSPLHF. The DNA of the CDR3 is TGCGCCAGCAGCCAGTTCAGGGCATATAATTCACCCCTCCACTTT.

V usage is TRBV24-1 and J usage is TRBJ1-1; D is possibly TRBD1 (6 bases). Germline CDR1 and CDR2: KGHDR and SFDVKD. The V and J ends lost 4 bases and 9 bases respectively, with 17 bases between them. This CDR3 spans 14 amino acids. The CDR3 here is CATSDSGQRHQAFF. CDR3 coding DNA: TGTGCCACCAGTGACTCCGGACAGAGGCACCAAGCTTTCTTT.

V gene TRBV30 combines with J gene TRBJ1-6; possibly TRBD1 for D (5 bases). Trimming removed 5 bases at V and 9 bases at J, with 14 bases between. Germline CDR1 GTSNPN, CDR2 SVGIG (reference sequence). The CDR3 runs to 13 residues. In DNA form, the CDR3 reads TGTGCCTGGGAAGGGGTGCCGGGTTCACCCCTCCACTTT. Translation gives CAWEGVPGSPLHF. The complete variable domain, with remaining parts taken from reference TRBV30 and TRBJ1-6, reads SQTIHQWPATLVQPVGSPLSLECTVEGTSNPNLYWYRQAAGRGLQLLFYSVGIGQISSEVPQNLSASRPQDRQFILSSKKLLLSDSGFYLCAWEGVPGSPLHFGNGTRLTVT.

This rearrangement joins TRBV11-1 to TRBJ2-1; a weak D match, TRBD1 (5 bases). This CDR3 region has 12 residues. V gave up 4 bases and J gave up 7 bases, with 8 bases separating them. Germline CDR1 reads SGHAT; CDR2 reads FQDESV (reference sequence). The CDR3 is CASSYQGNEQFF. As DNA, the CDR3 is TGTGCCAGCAGCTACCAGGGAAATGAGCAGTTCTTC.

This chain uses TRBV28 with TRBJ2-7; TRBD2 matches at 12 bases. Germline CDR1 is MDHEN and CDR2 is SYDVKM. Trimming removed 5 bases from V and 7 bases from J; junction bases left unmatched: 12. The CDR3 spans 16 residues. CDR3 region: CASSRGTSGHFGEQYF. The CDR3 region has the DNA TGTGCCAGCAGTCGGGGGACTAGCGGGCATTTCGGTGAGCAGTACTTC.

This sequence joins TRBV2 and TRBJ2-7, with 7 bases that match TRBD1. Germline V lookup: CDR1 SNHLY, CDR2 FYNNEI. V was clipped by 6 bases and J by 4 bases; unmatched bases: 9. This CDR3 has 14 residues. The CDR3 DNA is TGTGCCAGCAGCCACAATAAACAGGGGTACGAGCAGTACTTC. This sequence encodes CASSHNKQGYEQYF.

The chain joins TRBV9 to TRBJ2-5; the D gene is possibly TRBD1 (6 bases). Deletions cut 0 bases from V and 4 bases from J, with 7 bases between. Germline V gene sequence: CDR1 SGDLS, CDR2 YYNGEE. This CDR3 is 13 amino acids long. CDR3 region: CASSVEGVETQYF. The CDR3 DNA reads as TGTGCCAGCAGCGTAGAGGGGGTAGAGACCCAGTACTTC.

The CDR3 coding sequence is TGCAGCGTTGAGTGGACAGGTAGTTGGTCTGGGGCCAACGTCCTGACTTTC. This sequence encodes CSVEWTGSWSGANVLTF. The chain couples TRBV29-1 to TRBJ2-6; 7 bases are a match to TRBD1. This CDR3 comprises 17 residues. Germline V lookup: CDR1 SQVTM, CDR2 ANQGSEA. Trimming took 3 bases from V and 1 from J; bases not matched to a gene: 9.

This clone has only one observation. This CDR3 is also generated by other DNA sequences in the sample. The gene calls are TRBV6-5 and TRBJ2-7; TRBD2 matches 8 bases. CDR3 length: 16 residues. Trimming removed 0 bases from V and 0 bases from J; junction bases left unmatched: 4. Germline CDR1 is MNHEY and CDR2 is SVGAGI. CDR3: CASSYSSGGSSYEQYF. For the CDR3, the DNA is TGTGCCAGCAGTTACTCGAGCGGGGGAAGCTCCTACGAGCAGTACTTC.

In nucleotides, the CDR3 is TGTGCCAGCAGCCCTACGGCTGCGCAGGCCTACGAGCAGTACTTC. Its translation is CASSPTAAQAYEQYF. The rearrangement joins TRBV7-3 to TRBJ2-7, with no clear D. There are 15 residues in the CDR3. V was cut by 5 bases and J by 2 bases, with 16 bases left in between. Germline CDR1 is SGHTA and CDR2 is FQGTGA.

This clone has a single count. This chain links TRBV18 with TRBJ1-2, with 9 bases identical to TRBD1. The ends lost 4 bases at V and 4 bases at J; junction bases unmatched: 10. The CDR3 runs 16 residues. Germline CDR1 reads KGHSH; CDR2 reads LQKENI. The CDR3 loop is CASSQRDRAFGYGYTF. The CDR3 DNA reads as TGTGCCAGCTCACAACGGGACAGGGCCTTTGGCTATGGCTACACCTTC.

The chain uses TRBV18 and TRBJ1-2, with TRBD1 identical over 10 bases. The CDR3 extends over 16 amino acids. Trimming cost V 6 bases and J 2 bases; bases outside gene matches: 9. Germline assignment: CDR1 KGHSH and CDR2 LQKENI. The DNA for the CDR3 is TGTGCCAGCTCCATTGAAGGGACAGGGGACAACTATGGCTACACCTTC. It is translated as CASSIEGTGDNYGYTF.

This clone has only one observation. The CDR3 DNA is TGTGCCAGCAGGGACAGGGGAACGAGTGAAGCTTTCTTT. It translates to CASRDRGTSEAFF. This chain uses TRBV6-5 with TRBJ1-1; 9 bases are shared with TRBD1. CDR1 is MNHEY and CDR2 is SVGAGI in the germline V gene. The V gene end was trimmed by 6 bases and the J gene end by 7 bases; junction bases not matched to a gene: 6. There are 13 residues in the CDR3.

This chain connects TRBV6-5 to TRBJ2-7; perhaps TRBD2 as D (5 bases). Between the trimmed V and J ends, which lost 8 bases and 2 bases, there was a span of 19 bases. This CDR3 is 15 amino acids long. Germline lookup yields CDR1 MNHEY and CDR2 SVGAGI. The CDR3 DNA is TGTGCCAGCCGACTTTATGCGGACGGGGCCTACGAGCAGTACTTC. This codes for CASRLYADGAYEQYF.